The 31 T cell receptor beta chains listed next were all sequenced from one sample in a study of blood T cell repertoires in COVID-19. The assay was immunoSEQ multiplex PCR, and TCRdb's table has in-frame clones only and misses some. This sample carries fewer than 45,000 clones, roughly 88% of them seen once, and the ten largest clones take less than 1.5%. Input material: peripheral blood. The receptors derive from a woman between 35 and 50 years old with acute or convalescent COVID-19.

This chain joins TRBV6-5 and TRBJ2-1; 9 nucleotides align to TRBD1. The trim removed 4 bases at V and 7 bases at J, leaving 11 bases unmatched. The CDR3 is 16 residues long. Germline V CDR1 and CDR2: MNHEY, SVGAGI. CDR3 sequence reads: CASSFVPGQGRNEQFF. CDR3 in DNA: TGTGCCAGCAGTTTCGTACCGGGACAGGGACGGAATGAGCAGTTCTTC.

This CDR3 reads CASSPAGTEYGYTF. The CDR3 bases are TGCGCCAGCAGCCCAGCCGGGACAGAGTATGGCTACACCTTC. The chain employs TRBV5-1 and TRBJ1-2; 7 nucleotides agree with TRBD1. CDR3 length: 14 amino acids. The V segment lost 4 bases and the J segment 5 bases; nucleotides outside the gene matches: 8. Germline V gene sequence: CDR1 SGHRS, CDR2 YFSETQ.

This clone was counted a few times. J is TRBJ2-1 and V is TRBV21-1; the table's D call, TRBD1, has no DNA check behind it. TRBV21-1 is reported as a pseudogene. This CDR3 has 15 residues. This chain's CDR3 is CASSKDRGSYNEQFF. The CDR3, as DNA: TGTGCCAGCAGCAAAGACAGGGGGTCCTACAATGAGCAGTTCTTC.

This clone was counted once. The chain couples TRBV19 to TRBJ2-7, with 8 bases that match TRBD2. V lost 3 bases, J lost 11 bases, and 15 bases stayed unmatched. The CDR3 is 15 residues long. Germline loops: CDR1 LNHDA, CDR2 SQIVND (reference sequence). The CDR3 DNA sequence: TGTGCCAGTAGTATCCGCAACGGGGCGGGGGGCCCTAAGTACTTC. Protein: CASSIRNGAGGPKYF.

The chain joins TRBV19 to TRBJ2-3; 10 nucleotides match TRBD1. The V and J ends lost 3 bases and 0 bases, in that order; junction bases with no gene match: 6. The germline V gene has CDR1 LNHDA and CDR2 SQIVND (reference sequence). The CDR3 sequence is 17 residues long. This chain's CDR3 is CASSIGGTGASTDTQYF. The CDR3 DNA reads as TGTGCCAGTAGTATCGGGGGGACAGGGGCCAGCACAGATACGCAGTATTTT.

The gene calls are TRBV20-1 and TRBJ2-3; TRBD2 aligns across 13 bases. Unmatched junction bases numbered 8, after V lost 3 bases and J lost 8 bases. Germline V gene lookup returns CDR1 DFQATT and CDR2 SNEGSKA (reference sequence). The CDR3 sequence is 15 residues long. The CDR3 DNA sequence: TGCAGTGCTAGTCCCGGACTAGCGGGAGTTGGTACGCAGTATTTT. The encoded protein is CSASPGLAGVGTQYF.

The chain uses TRBV27 and TRBJ1-4, with a possible D match to TRBD1 (5 bases). The germline V and J ends were trimmed by 4 bases and 5 bases, with 14 bases remaining between them. Germline V gives CDR1 MNHEY, CDR2 SMNVEV (reference sequence). The CDR3 consists of 15 residues. CDR3 sequence (DNA): TGTGCCAGCAGTTATCGTGACAGACCAAATGAAAAACTGTTTTTT. Its protein product is CASSYRDRPNEKLFF.

The table lists this clone with a few counts. The chain employs TRBV5-6 and TRBJ1-6; D is perhaps TRBD1 (5 bases). V was shortened by 3 bases and J by 6 bases, with 13 bases between the two germline ends. Per the germline V gene, CDR1 is SGHDT and CDR2 is YYEEEE. This CDR3 is 15 amino acids long. CDR3 residues: CASSSLAGTNSPLHF. The CDR3 DNA sequence: TGTGCCAGCAGCTCACTAGCAGGGACTAATTCACCCCTCCACTTT.

The table lists this clone with a few counts. The chain employs TRBV5-8 and TRBJ1-2; no clear D. Trimming stripped 7 bases from V and 2 bases from J, with 12 bases between. The CDR3 is 13 residues long. Germline V gives CDR1 SGHTS, CDR2 YDEGEE. CDR3 nucleotide sequence: TGTGCCAGCGGCAGAGGAATGAACTATGGCTACACCTTC. Protein: CASGRGMNYGYTF.

This chain links TRBV14 with TRBJ2-7; no reliable D call. Deletions cut 0 bases from V and 1 base from J, with 10 bases between. This CDR3 has 15 residues. Germline-derived CDR1 and CDR2 are SGHDN and FVKESK. The CDR3 loop is CASSQDLIGSYEQYF. The DNA for the CDR3 is TGTGCCAGCAGCCAAGATCTAATCGGGTCCTACGAGCAGTACTTC.

This chain uses TRBV11-3 with TRBJ2-5, with a possible D match to TRBD1 (5 bases). Germline V lookup: CDR1 SGHNT, CDR2 YENEEA. The CDR3 totals 14 residues. Trimming shortened V by 5 bases and J by 2 bases, and 12 bases separated the two germline ends. As DNA, the CDR3 is TGTGCCAGCAGCAGCGACAGTCTACAAGAGACCCAGTACTTC. Translation: CASSSDSLQETQYF.

The J gene is TRBJ1-2, the V gene TRBV28, with 12 bases lining up with TRBD1. V lost 1 base, J lost 3 bases, and 12 bases stayed unmatched. Germline CDR1 reads MDHEN; CDR2 reads SYDVKM. This CDR3 is 19 amino acids long. Here the CDR3 DNA reads TGTGCCAGCAGTTTATCCGGGACAGGGGGCCTCCTCATGGACTATGGCTACACCTTC. It translates to CASSLSGTGGLLMDYGYTF.

The genes are TRBV9 and TRBJ1-1; 7 bases match TRBD1. Unmatched junction bases numbered 13, after V lost 4 bases and J lost 4 bases. This CDR3 is built from 16 residues. Germline lookup yields CDR1 SGDLS and CDR2 YYNGEE. As DNA, the CDR3 is TGTGCCAGCAGCCTTGCCCGGGACAGAGGGGTCACTGAAGCTTTCTTT. Amino acid sequence: CASSLARDRGVTEAFF.

V and J are TRBV30 and TRBJ2-1; TRBD2 matches at 10 bases. From germline, CDR1 is GTSNPN and CDR2 SVGIG (reference sequence). The CDR3 consists of 14 residues. Trimming removed 5 bases from V and 3 bases from J; junction bases left unmatched: 4. The CDR3: CAWVLAGHYNEQFF. Written as DNA, the CDR3 is TGTGCCTGGGTACTAGCGGGGCACTACAATGAGCAGTTCTTC.

This clone appeared a single time. This chain joins TRBV2 and TRBJ1-5; possible D gene TRBD1, 5 bases. The CDR3 consists of 12 residues. The germline V and J ends were trimmed by 6 bases and 4 bases, with 7 bases remaining between them. The germline CDR1 and CDR2 sequences are SNHLY and FYNNEI. The CDR3 is CASRTANQPQHF. CDR3 nucleotides: TGTGCCAGCAGGACAGCGAATCAGCCCCAGCATTTT.

V gene TRBV5-1 combines with J gene TRBJ1-1; 10 positions agree with TRBD1. Unmatched junction bases numbered 0, after V lost 0 bases and J lost 4 bases. Germline lookup yields CDR1 SGHRS and CDR2 YFSETQ. This CDR3 region has 14 residues. The CDR3 region is CASSLGQGATEAFF. For the CDR3, the DNA is TGCGCCAGCAGCTTGGGACAGGGGGCCACTGAAGCTTTCTTT. The entire variable domain, with the rest obtained from reference TRBV5-1 and TRBJ1-1, is as follows: KAGVTQTPRYLIKTRGQQVTLSCSPISGHRSVSWYQQTPGQGLQFLFEYFSETQRNKGNFPGRFSGRQFSNSRSEMNVSTLELGDSALYLCASSLGQGATEAFFGQGTRLTVV.

The sample holds one count of this clone. CDR3 protein: CASSLTGDQPQHF. The CDR3 region has the DNA TGTGCCAGCAGTCTAACGGGGGATCAGCCCCAGCATTTT. This chain joins TRBV28 and TRBJ1-5, with D tentatively TRBD1 (5 bases). V lost 5 bases to trimming and J lost 5 bases, with 10 bases between them. Germline V gene data show CDR1 as MDHEN and CDR2 as SYDVKM. The CDR3 runs to 13 residues. The full variable domain, its missing parts supplied by reference TRBV28 and TRBJ1-5, is DVKVTQSSRYLVKRTGEKVFLECVQDMDHENMFWYRQDPGLGLRLIYFSYDVKMKEKGDIPEGYSVSREKKERFSLILESASTNQTSMYLCASSLTGDQPQHFGDGTRLSIL.

The chain carries TRBV9 and TRBJ1-1; TRBD1 matches at 7 bases. CDR1 is SGDLS and CDR2 is YYNGEE in the germline V gene. J was trimmed by 2 bases and V by 0 bases; bases with no gene match: 7. The CDR3 loop spans 16 amino acids. CDR3 in DNA: TGTGCCAGCAGCGTAGACCCGACAGGGCCCAACACTGAAGCTTTCTTT. This codes for CASSVDPTGPNTEAFF.

The chain uses TRBV9 and TRBJ1-1; D is ambiguous. V was shortened by 0 bases and J by 6 bases, with 12 bases between the two germline ends. CDR1 and CDR2 (germline): SGDLS, YYNGEE. The CDR3 contains 14 residues. The CDR3 loop reads CASSVVQNPSEAFF. Written as DNA, the CDR3 is TGTGCCAGCAGCGTAGTACAAAACCCCTCTGAAGCTTTCTTT.

This chain connects TRBV7-9 to TRBJ1-4; 7 positions match TRBD1. Germline V gene lookup returns CDR1 SEHNR and CDR2 FQNEAQ (reference sequence). V was pared by 4 bases and J by 6 bases, with 11 bases of the junction left unmatched. This CDR3 region has 16 residues. CDR3: CASSSTATGSYEKLFF. The DNA of the CDR3 is TGTGCCAGCAGCTCAACGGCGACAGGGTCTTATGAAAAACTGTTTTTT.

The V gene is TRBV5-1, the J gene TRBJ2-3, with D unclear. The CDR3 has 14 amino acids. Germline V gene data show CDR1 as SGHRS and CDR2 as YFSETQ. V was cut by 4 bases and J by 2 bases, with 11 bases left in between. CDR3 loop: CASSLSPVTDTQYF. In DNA, the CDR3 is TGCGCCAGCAGCCTTTCTCCTGTCACAGATACGCAGTATTTT. The full variable domain, with the rest looked up from reference TRBV5-1 and TRBJ2-3, is KAGVTQTPRYLIKTRGQQVTLSCSPISGHRSVSWYQQTPGQGLQFLFEYFSETQRNKGNFPGRFSGRQFSNSRSEMNVSTLELGDSALYLCASSLSPVTDTQYFGPGTRLTVL.

The genes are TRBV4-3 and TRBJ1-4; D remains ambiguous. CDR1 LGHNA and CDR2 YSLEER come from the germline V gene. This CDR3 comprises 16 residues. V was clipped by 0 bases and J by 0 bases, with 8 bases between them. This CDR3 is CASSQDRLATNEKLFF. CDR3 DNA: TGCGCCAGCAGCCAAGACAGGTTAGCAACTAATGAAAAACTGTTTTTT.

J is TRBJ1-6 and V is TRBV5-6, with TRBD1 matching 10 bases. The trim removed 4 bases at V and 6 bases at J, leaving 4 bases unmatched. Germline assignment: CDR1 SGHDT and CDR2 YYEEEE. The length of the CDR3 is 15 residues. This CDR3 reads CASSPGTGVNSPLHF. CDR3 sequence (DNA): TGTGCCAGCAGCCCAGGGACAGGGGTTAATTCACCCCTCCACTTT.

The CDR3 spells CASSLGGQKSYGYTF. DNA of the CDR3: TGTGCCAGCAGCTTAGGAGGACAGAAAAGCTATGGCTACACCTTC. The chain has TRBV7-8 and TRBJ1-2; weak D call: TRBD1 (6 bases). V dropped 1 base and J dropped 4 bases, with 13 bases sitting between them. Per the germline V gene, CDR1 is SGHVS and CDR2 is FQNEAQ. The CDR3 is made up of 15 amino acids.

This chain links TRBV28 with TRBJ1-4, with 7 nucleotides matching TRBD1. This CDR3 contains 14 residues. Trimming cost V 8 bases and J 5 bases; bases outside gene matches: 8. The V gene's germline CDR1 is MDHEN and CDR2 SYDVKM. CDR3 nucleotides: TGTGCCAGCTTACTAGACAGGGAAAATGAAAAACTGTTTTTT. Protein: CASLLDRENEKLFF. The variable domain in full, with the rest retrieved from reference TRBV28 and TRBJ1-4, is DVKVTQSSRYLVKRTGEKVFLECVQDMDHENMFWYRQDPGLGLRLIYFSYDVKMKEKGDIPEGYSVSREKKERFSLILESASTNQTSMYLCASLLDRENEKLFFGSGTQLSVL.

The chain couples TRBV9 to TRBJ1-3; D is undetermined. The CDR3 runs 14 residues. V was trimmed by 0 bases and J by 2 bases, leaving 6 bases between them. Germline V gene lookup returns CDR1 SGDLS and CDR2 YYNGEE. Here the CDR3 reads CASSVDSPGNTIYF. The DNA of the CDR3 is TGTGCCAGCAGCGTAGACTCCCCTGGAAACACCATATATTTT.

This clone was counted once. This chain connects TRBV28 to TRBJ1-2; TRBD1 might be the D (6 bases). This CDR3 comprises 13 residues. Germline V CDR1 and CDR2: MDHEN, SYDVKM. The germline V and J ends were trimmed by 8 bases and 5 bases, with 15 bases remaining between them. The CDR3, as DNA: TGTGCCAGCGGTCCGGGACACCTTTATGGCTACACCTTC. The encoded protein is CASGPGHLYGYTF.

The chain has TRBV14 and TRBJ2-1; 9 nucleotides agree with TRBD1. CDR1 and CDR2 from the germline V gene are SGHDN and FVKESK. Trimming at V came to 4 bases and at J to 2 bases, leaving 3 bases not matched to a gene. CDR3 length: 15 amino acids. Here the CDR3 reads CASSLRQGAYNEQFF. The CDR3 DNA reads as TGTGCCAGCAGCCTCAGACAGGGGGCCTACAATGAGCAGTTCTTC.

V gene TRBV5-6 combines with J gene TRBJ1-1; D call uncertain. The CDR3 is 16 residues long. V lost 3 bases to trimming and J lost 1 base, with 16 bases between them. Germline loops: CDR1 SGHDT, CDR2 YYEEEE. The CDR3 region is CASSSRAASRNTEAFF. The CDR3 nucleotides read TGTGCCAGCAGCTCGAGGGCAGCCAGTCGGAACACTGAAGCTTTCTTT.

The chain uses TRBV5-1 and TRBJ1-1; D is uncertain. V shed 4 bases and J shed 8 bases, with 15 bases lying between them. The V gene's germline CDR1 is SGHRS and CDR2 YFSETQ. The CDR3 has 13 amino acids. CDR3 nucleotide sequence: TGCGCCAGCAGCCTGGACGGTATTATGGAAGCTTTCTTT. Its protein product is CASSLDGIMEAFF.

The rearrangement links TRBV28 to TRBJ2-2; the match to TRBD1 covers 7 bases. The trim removed 3 bases at V and 7 bases at J, leaving 8 bases unmatched. Looked up from germline, CDR1 is MDHEN and CDR2 is SYDVKM. The CDR3 is made up of 15 amino acids. CDR3 in DNA: TGTGCCAGCAGTTTTCCGACAGGGAAGAGCGGGGAGCTGTTTTTT. This codes for CASSFPTGKSGELFF.